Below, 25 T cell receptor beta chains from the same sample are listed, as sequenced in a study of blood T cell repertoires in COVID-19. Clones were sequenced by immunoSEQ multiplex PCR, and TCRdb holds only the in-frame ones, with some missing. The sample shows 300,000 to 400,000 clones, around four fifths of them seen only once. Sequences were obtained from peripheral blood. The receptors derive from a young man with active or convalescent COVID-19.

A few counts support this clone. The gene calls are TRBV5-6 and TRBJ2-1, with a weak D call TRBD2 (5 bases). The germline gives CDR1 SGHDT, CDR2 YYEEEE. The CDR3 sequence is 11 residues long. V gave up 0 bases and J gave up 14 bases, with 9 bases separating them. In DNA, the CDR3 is TGTGCCAGCAGCTTGGGGGAGTGGGAGTTCTTC. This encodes CASSLGEWEFF.

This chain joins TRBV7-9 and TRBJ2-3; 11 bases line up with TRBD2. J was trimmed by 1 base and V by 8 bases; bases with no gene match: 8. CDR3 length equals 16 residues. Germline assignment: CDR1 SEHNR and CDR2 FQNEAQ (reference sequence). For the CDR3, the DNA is TGTGCCAGCTTATTTAGCGGGAGGGCTGGCACAGATACGCAGTATTTT. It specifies CASLFSGRAGTDTQYF.

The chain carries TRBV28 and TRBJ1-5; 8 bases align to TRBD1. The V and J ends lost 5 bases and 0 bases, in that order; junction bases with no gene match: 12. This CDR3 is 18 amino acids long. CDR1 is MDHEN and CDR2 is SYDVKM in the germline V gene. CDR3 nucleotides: TGTGCCAGCAGTCGACGTGGACAGGGCCCTTATAGCAATCAGCCCCAGCATTTT. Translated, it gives CASSRRGQGPYSNQPQHF.

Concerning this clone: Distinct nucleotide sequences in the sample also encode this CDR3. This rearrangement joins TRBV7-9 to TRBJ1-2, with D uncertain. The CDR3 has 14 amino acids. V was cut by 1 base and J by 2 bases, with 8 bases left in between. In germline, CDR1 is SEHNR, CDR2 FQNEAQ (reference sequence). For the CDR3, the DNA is TGTGCCAGCAGCTTAGTAGTGCCCAACTATGGCTACACCTTC. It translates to CASSLVVPNYGYTF.

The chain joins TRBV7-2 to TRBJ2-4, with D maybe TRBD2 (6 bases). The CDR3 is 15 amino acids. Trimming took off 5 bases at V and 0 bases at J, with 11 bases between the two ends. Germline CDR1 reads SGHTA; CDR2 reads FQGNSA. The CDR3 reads CASSPGATAKNIQYF. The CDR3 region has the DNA TGTGCCAGCAGCCCGGGAGCAACAGCCAAAAACATTCAGTACTTC.

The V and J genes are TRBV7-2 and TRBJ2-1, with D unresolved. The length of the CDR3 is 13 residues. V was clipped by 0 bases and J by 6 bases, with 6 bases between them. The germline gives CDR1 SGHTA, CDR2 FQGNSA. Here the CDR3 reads CASSLAASNEQFF. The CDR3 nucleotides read TGTGCCAGCAGCTTAGCGGCTTCCAATGAGCAGTTCTTC. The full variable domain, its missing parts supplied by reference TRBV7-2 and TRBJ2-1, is GAGVSQSPSNKVTEKGKDVELRCDPISGHTALYWYRQSLGQGLEFLIYFQGNSAPDKSGLPSDRFSAERTGGSVSTLTIQRTQQEDSAVYLCASSLAASNEQFFGPGTRLTVL.

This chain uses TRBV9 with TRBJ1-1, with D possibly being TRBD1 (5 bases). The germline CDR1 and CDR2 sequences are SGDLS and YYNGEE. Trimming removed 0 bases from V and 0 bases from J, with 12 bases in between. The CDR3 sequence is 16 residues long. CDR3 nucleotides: TGTGCCAGCAGCGTAGTTTTAGGGGCTTTGAACACTGAAGCTTTCTTT. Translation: CASSVVLGALNTEAFF.

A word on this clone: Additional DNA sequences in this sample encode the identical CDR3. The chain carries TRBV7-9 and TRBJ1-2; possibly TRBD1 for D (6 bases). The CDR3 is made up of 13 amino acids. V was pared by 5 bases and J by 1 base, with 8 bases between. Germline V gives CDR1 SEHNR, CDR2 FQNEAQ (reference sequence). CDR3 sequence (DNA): TGTGCCAGCAGCCTACAGGGTAACTATGGCTACACCTTC. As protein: CASSLQGNYGYTF. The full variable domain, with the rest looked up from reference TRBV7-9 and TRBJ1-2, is DTGVSQNPRHKITKRGQNVTFRCDPISEHNRLYWYRQTLGQGPEFLTYFQNEAQLEKSRLLSDRFSAERPKGSFSTLEIQRTEQGDSAMYLCASSLQGNYGYTFGSGTRLTVV.

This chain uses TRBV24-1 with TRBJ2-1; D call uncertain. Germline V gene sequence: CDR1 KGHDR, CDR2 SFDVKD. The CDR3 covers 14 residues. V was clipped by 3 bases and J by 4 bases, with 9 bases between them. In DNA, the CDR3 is TGTGCCACCAGTGATCCGACACTTTACAATGAGCAGTTCTTC. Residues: CATSDPTLYNEQFF.

CDR3 bases: TGCGCCAGCAGCTTGCCAGGGTCGTACACTGAAGCTTTCTTT. The encoded protein is CASSLPGSYTEAFF. This chain uses TRBV5-1 with TRBJ1-1; the D gene is possibly TRBD1 (5 bases). CDR1 and CDR2 from the germline V gene are SGHRS and YFSETQ. V lost 1 base, J lost 3 bases, and 10 bases lay in between. This CDR3 region has 14 residues.

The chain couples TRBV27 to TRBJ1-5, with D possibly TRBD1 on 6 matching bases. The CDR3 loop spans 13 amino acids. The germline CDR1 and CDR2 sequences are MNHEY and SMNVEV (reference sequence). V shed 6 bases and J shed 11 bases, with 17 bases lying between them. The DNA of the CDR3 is TGTGCCAGCAGGTCATTGAGGGACACCACCCAGCATTTT. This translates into CASRSLRDTTQHF.

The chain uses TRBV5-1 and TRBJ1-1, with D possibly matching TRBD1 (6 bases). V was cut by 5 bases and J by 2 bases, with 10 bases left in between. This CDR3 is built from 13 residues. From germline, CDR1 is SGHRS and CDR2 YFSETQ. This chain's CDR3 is CASSYRVNTEAFF. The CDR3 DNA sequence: TGCGCCAGCAGTTACAGGGTTAACACTGAAGCTTTCTTT.

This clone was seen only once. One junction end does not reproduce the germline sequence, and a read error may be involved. The CDR3 nucleotides are TGCAGCGTGAGACTAGCGGGAGGCCACCCTCACTTC. It encodes CSVRLAGGHPHF. The chain combines TRBV29-1 with TRBJ2-5, with 13 bases matching TRBD2. Germline-derived CDR1 and CDR2 are SQVTM and ANQGSEA. The CDR3 extends over 12 amino acids.

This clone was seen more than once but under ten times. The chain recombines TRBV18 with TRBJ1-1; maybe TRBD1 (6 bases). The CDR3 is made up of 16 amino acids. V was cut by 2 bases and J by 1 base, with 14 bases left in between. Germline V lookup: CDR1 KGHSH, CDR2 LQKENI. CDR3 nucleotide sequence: TGTGCCAGCTCACCAGCCCCAGGGGTCGGGAACACTGAAGCTTTCTTT. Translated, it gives CASSPAPGVGNTEAFF.

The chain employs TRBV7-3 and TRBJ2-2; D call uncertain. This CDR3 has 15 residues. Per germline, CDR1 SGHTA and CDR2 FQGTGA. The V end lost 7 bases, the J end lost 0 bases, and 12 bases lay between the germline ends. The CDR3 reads CASTPGSANTGELFF. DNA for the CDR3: TGTGCCAGCACGCCCGGGTCGGCGAACACCGGGGAGCTGTTTTTT.

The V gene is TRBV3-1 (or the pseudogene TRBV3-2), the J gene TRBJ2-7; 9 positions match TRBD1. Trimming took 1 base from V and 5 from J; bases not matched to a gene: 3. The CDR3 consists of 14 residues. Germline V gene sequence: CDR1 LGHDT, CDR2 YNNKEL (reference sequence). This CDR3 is CASSQVWTGDEQYF. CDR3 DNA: TGTGCCAGCAGCCAAGTCTGGACAGGGGACGAGCAGTACTTC.

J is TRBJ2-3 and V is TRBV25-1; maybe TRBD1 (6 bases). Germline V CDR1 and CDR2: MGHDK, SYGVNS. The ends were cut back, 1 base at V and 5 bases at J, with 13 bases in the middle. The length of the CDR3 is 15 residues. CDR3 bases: TGTGCCAGCAGTGAATTTGGACAGAGAAGAGATACGCAGTATTTT. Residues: CASSEFGQRRDTQYF.

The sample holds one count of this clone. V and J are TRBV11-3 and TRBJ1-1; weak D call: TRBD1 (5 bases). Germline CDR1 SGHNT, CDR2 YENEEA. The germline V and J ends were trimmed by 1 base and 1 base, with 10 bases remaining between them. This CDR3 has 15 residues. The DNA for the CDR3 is TGTGCCAGCAGCTTAGGGGGGGACGGGAACACTGAAGCTTTCTTT. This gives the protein CASSLGGDGNTEAFF.

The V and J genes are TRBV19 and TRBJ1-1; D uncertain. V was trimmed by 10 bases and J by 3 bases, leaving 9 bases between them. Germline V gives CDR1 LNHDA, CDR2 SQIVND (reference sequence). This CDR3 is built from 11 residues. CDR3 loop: CATKDYTEAFF. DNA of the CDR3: TGTGCCACCAAGGACTACACTGAAGCTTTCTTT. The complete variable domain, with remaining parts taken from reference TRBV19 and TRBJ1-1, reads DGGITQSPKYLFRKEGQNVTLSCEQNLNHDAMYWYRQDPGQGLRLIYYSQIVNDFQKGDIAEGYSVSREKKESFPLTVTSAQKNPTAFYLCATKDYTEAFFGQGTRLTVV.

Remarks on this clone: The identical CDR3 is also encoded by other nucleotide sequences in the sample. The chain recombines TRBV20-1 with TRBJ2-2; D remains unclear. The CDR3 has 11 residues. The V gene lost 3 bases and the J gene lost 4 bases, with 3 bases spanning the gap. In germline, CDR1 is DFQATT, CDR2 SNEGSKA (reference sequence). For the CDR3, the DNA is TGCAGTGCTAGCGGCACCGGGGAGCTGTTTTTT. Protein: CSASGTGELFF.

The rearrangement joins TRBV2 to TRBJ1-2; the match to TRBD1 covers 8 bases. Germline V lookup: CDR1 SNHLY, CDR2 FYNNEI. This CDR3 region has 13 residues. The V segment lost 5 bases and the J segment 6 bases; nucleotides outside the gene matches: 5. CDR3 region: CASSQGAIDGYTF. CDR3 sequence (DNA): TGTGCCAGCAGTCAGGGGGCGATCGATGGCTACACCTTC.

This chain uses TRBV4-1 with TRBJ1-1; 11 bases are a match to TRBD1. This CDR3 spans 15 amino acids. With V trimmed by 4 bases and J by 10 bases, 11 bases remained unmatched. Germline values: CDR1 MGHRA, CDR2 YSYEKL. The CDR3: CASSREGQGGFGAFF. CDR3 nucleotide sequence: TGCGCCAGCAGCCGCGAGGGACAGGGGGGGTTCGGAGCTTTCTTT.

CDR3: CASSSDSYNSPLHF. CDR3 DNA: TGTGCCAGCAGCTCGGACAGTTATAATTCACCCCTCCACTTT. V is TRBV7-3 and J is TRBJ1-6, with D possibly matching TRBD1 (6 bases). Trimming took off 4 bases at V and 4 bases at J, with 8 bases between the two ends. Germline assignment: CDR1 SGHTA and CDR2 FQGTGA. The CDR3 covers 14 residues.

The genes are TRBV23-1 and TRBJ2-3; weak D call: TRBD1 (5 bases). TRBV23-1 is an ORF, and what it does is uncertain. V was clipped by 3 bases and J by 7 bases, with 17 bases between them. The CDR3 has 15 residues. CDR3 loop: CASSQARGPANTQYF. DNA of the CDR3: TGCGCCAGCAGTCAGGCAAGGGGCCCGGCTAATACGCAGTATTTT.

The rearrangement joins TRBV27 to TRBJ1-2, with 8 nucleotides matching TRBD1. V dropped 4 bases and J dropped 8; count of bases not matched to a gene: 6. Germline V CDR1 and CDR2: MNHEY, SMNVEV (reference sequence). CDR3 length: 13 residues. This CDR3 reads CASSSTGEGGYTF. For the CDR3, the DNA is TGTGCCAGCAGTTCGACAGGGGAAGGCGGCTACACCTTC.